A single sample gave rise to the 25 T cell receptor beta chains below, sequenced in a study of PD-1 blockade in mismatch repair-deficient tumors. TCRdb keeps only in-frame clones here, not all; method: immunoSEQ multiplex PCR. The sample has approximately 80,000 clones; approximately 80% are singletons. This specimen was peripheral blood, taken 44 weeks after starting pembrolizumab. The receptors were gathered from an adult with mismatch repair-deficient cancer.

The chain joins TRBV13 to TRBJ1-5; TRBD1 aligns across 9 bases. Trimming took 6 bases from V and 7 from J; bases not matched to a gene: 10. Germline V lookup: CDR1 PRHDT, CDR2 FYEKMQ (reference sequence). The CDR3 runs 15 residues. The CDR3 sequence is CASSRTGDPGQPQHF. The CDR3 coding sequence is TGTGCCAGCAGTCGGACAGGGGACCCGGGGCAGCCCCAGCATTTT.

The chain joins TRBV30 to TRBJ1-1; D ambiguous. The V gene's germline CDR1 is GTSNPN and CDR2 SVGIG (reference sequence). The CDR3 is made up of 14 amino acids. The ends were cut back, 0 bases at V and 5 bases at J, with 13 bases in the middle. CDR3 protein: CAWSVSFSETEAFF. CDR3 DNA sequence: TGTGCCTGGAGTGTTTCCTTCAGCGAAACTGAAGCTTTCTTT.

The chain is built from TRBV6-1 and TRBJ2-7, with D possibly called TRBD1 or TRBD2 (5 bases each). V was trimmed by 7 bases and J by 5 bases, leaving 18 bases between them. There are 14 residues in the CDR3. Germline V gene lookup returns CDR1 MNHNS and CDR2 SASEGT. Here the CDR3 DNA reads TGTGCCAGCACCTCTGGTCAGGGACGCAACGAGCAGTACTTC. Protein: CASTSGQGRNEQYF.

CDR3 loop: CASSEKRTWSSYEQYF. CDR3 bases: TGTGCCAGCAGTGAAAAAAGGACTTGGAGCTCCTACGAGCAGTACTTC. The chain joins TRBV6-1 to TRBJ2-7, with D possibly TRBD2 on 5 matching bases. V gave up 2 bases and J gave up 0 bases, with 14 bases separating them. Looked up from germline, CDR1 is MNHNS and CDR2 is SASEGT. This CDR3 spans 16 amino acids.

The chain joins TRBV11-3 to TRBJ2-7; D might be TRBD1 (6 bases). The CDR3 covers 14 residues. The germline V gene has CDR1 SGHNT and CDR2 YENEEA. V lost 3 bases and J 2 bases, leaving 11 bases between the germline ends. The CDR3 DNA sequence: TGTGCCAGCAGCTTTGTGACAGGAGCCTACGAGCAGTACTTC. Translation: CASSFVTGAYEQYF.

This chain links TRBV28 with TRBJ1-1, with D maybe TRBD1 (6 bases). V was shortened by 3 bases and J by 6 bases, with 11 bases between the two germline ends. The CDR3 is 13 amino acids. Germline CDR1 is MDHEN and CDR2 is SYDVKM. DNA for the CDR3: TGTGCCAGCAGTTTGGGCCACAGGGCTGAAGCTTTCTTT. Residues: CASSLGHRAEAFF.

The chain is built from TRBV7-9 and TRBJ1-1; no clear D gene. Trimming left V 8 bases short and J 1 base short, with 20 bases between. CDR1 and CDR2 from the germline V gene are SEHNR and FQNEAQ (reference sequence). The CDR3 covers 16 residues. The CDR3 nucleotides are TGTGCCAGCCCGGGTAGACTTACGTCGGAGAACACTGAAGCTTTCTTT. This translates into CASPGRLTSENTEAFF. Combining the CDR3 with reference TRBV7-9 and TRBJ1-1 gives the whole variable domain DTGVSQNPRHKITKRGQNVTFRCDPISEHNRLYWYRQTLGQGPEFLTYFQNEAQLEKSRLLSDRFSAERPKGSFSTLEIQRTEQGDSAMYLCASPGRLTSENTEAFFGQGTRLTVV.

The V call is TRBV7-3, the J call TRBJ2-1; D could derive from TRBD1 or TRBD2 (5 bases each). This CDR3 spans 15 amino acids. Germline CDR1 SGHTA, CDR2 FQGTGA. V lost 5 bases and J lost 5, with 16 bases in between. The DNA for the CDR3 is TGTGCCAGCAGCACCGCCGGGACCCAAAACAATGAGCAGTTCTTC. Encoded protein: CASSTAGTQNNEQFF.

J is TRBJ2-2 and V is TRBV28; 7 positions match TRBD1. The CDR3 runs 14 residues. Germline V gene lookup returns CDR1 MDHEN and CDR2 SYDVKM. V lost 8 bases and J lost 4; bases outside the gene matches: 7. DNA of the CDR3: TGTGCCAGCGGAGCCACAGGGGTCACCGGGGAGCTGTTTTTT. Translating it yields CASGATGVTGELFF.

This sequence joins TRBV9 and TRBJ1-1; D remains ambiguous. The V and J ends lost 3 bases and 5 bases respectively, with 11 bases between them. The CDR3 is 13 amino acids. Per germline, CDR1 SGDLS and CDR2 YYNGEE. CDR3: CASSAGFGTEAFF. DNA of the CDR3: TGTGCCAGCAGCGCTGGGTTCGGTACTGAAGCTTTCTTT. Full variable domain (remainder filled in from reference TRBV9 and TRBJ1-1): DSGVTQTPKHLITATGQRVTLRCSPRSGDLSVYWYQQSLDQGLQFLIQYYNGEERAKGNILERFSAQQFPDLHSELNLSSLELGDSALYFCASSAGFGTEAFFGQGTRLTVV.

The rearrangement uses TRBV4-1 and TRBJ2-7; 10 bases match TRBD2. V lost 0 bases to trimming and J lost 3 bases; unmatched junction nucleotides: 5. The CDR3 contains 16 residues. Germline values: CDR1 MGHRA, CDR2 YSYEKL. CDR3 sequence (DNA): TGCGCCAGCAGCCAAGAGGAAACTAGCGGGAACTACGAGCAGTACTTC. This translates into CASSQEETSGNYEQYF.

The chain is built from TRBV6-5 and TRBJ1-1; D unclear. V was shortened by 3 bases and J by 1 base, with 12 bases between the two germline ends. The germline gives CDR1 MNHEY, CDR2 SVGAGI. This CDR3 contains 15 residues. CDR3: CASSYTGSTNTEAFF. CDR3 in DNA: TGTGCCAGCAGTTATACGGGTTCGACGAACACTGAAGCTTTCTTT.

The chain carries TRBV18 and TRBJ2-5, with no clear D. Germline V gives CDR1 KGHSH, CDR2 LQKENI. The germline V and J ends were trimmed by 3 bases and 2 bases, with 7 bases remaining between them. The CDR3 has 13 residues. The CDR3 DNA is TGTGCCAGCTCACCGTCAGAGCAAGAGACCCAGTACTTC. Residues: CASSPSEQETQYF. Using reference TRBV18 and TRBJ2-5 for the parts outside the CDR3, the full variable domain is NAGVMQNPRHLVRRRGQEARLRCSPMKGHSHVYWYRQLPEEGLKFMVYLQKENIIDESGMPKERFSAEFPKEGPSILRIQQVVRGDSAAYFCASSPSEQETQYFGPGTRLLVL.

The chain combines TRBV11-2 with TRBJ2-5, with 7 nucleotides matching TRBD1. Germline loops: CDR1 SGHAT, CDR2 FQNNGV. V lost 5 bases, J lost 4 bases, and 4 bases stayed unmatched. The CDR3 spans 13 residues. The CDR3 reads CASSGDRAETQYF. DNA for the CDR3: TGTGCCAGCAGCGGCGACAGGGCAGAGACCCAGTACTTC. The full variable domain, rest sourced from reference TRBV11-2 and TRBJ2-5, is EAGVAQSPRYKIIEKRQSVAFWCNPISGHATLYWYQQILGQGPKLLIQFQNNGVVDDSQLPKDRFSAERLKGVDSTLKIQPAKLEDSAVYLCASSGDRAETQYFGPGTRLLVL.

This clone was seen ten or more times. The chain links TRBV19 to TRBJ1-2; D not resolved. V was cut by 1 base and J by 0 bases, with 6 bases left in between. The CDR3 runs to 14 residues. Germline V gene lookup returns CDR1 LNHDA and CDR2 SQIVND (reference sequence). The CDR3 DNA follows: TGTGCCAGTAGTATAGCCGGCGCTAACTATGGCTACACCTTC. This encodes CASSIAGANYGYTF. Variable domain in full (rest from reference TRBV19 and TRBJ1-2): DGGITQSPKYLFRKEGQNVTLSCEQNLNHDAMYWYRQDPGQGLRLIYYSQIVNDFQKGDIAEGYSVSREKKESFPLTVTSAQKNPTAFYLCASSIAGANYGYTFGSGTRLTVV.

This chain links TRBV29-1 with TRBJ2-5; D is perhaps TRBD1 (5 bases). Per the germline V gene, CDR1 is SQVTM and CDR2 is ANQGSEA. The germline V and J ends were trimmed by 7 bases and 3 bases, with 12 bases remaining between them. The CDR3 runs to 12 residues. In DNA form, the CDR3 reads TGCAGCGCCCAGGGTGGGGAAGAGACCCAGTACTTC. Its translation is CSAQGGEETQYF.

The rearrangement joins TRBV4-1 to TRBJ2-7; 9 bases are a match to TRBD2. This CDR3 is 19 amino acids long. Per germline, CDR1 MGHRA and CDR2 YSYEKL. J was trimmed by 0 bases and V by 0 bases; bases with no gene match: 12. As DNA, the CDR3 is TGCGCCAGCAGCCAAGATCACGGTAGCGGGAGATCTATCTCCTACGAGCAGTACTTC. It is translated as CASSQDHGSGRSISYEQYF.

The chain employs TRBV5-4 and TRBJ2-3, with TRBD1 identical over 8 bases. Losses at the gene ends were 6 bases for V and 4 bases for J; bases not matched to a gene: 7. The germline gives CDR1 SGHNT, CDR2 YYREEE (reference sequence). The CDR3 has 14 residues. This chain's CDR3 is CASKTGVGPDTQYF. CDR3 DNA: TGTGCCAGCAAGACAGGGGTCGGCCCAGATACGCAGTATTTT.

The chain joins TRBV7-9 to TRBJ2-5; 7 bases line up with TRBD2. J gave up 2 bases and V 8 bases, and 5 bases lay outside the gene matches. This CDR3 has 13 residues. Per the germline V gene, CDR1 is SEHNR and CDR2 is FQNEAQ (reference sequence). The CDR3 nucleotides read TGTGCCAGCTCTCGGACTAGACAAGAGACCCAGTACTTC. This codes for CASSRTRQETQYF.

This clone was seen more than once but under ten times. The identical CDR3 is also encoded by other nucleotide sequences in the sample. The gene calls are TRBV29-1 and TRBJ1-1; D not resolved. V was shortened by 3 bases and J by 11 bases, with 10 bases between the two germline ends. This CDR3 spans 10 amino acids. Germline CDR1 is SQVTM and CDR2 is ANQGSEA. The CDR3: CSVEEGGAFF. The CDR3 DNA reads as TGCAGCGTTGAGGAGGGAGGTGCTTTCTTT.

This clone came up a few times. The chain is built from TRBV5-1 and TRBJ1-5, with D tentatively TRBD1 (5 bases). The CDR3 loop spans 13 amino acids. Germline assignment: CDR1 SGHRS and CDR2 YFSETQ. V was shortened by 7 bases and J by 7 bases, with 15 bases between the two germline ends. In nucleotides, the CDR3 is TGCGCCAGCGCCCGAACATGGGACCAGCCCCAGCATTTT. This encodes CASARTWDQPQHF.

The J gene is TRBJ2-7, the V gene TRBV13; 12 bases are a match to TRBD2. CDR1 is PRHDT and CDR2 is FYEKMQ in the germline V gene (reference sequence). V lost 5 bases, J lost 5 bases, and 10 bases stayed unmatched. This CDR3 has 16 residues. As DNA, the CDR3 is TGTGCCAGCAGCGGACATCTAGCGGGAGGGCCCAACGAGCAGTACTTC. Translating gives CASSGHLAGGPNEQYF.

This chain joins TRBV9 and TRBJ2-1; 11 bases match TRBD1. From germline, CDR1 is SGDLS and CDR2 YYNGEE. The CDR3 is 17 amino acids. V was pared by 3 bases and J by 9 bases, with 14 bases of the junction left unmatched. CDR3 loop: CASSAHFSGTGGGEQFF. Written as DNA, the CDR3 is TGTGCCAGCAGCGCCCACTTCTCCGGGACAGGGGGGGGTGAGCAGTTCTTC.

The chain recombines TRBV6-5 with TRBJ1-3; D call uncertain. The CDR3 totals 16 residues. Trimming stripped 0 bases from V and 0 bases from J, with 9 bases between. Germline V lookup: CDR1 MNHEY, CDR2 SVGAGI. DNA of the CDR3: TGTGCCAGCAGTTACTCAGGGTCCAGCTCTGGAAACACCATATATTTT. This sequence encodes CASSYSGSSSGNTIYF.

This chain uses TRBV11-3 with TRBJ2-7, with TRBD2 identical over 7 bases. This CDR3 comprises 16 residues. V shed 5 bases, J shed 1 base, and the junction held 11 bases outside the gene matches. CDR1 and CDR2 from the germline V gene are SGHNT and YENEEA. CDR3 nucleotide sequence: TGTGCCAGCAGCCCCGGGACTACCAAAGGGTCCTACGAGCAGTACTTC. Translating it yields CASSPGTTKGSYEQYF. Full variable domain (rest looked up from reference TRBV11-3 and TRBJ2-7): EAGVVQSPRYKIIEKKQPVAFWCNPISGHNTLYWYLQNLGQGPELLIRYENEEAVDDSQLPKDRFSAERLKGVDSTLKIQPAELGDSAVYLCASSPGTTKGSYEQYFGPGTRLTVT.